These 30 T cell receptor beta chains originate from one sample sequenced in a study of blood T cell repertoires in COVID-19. Clones were sequenced by immunoSEQ multiplex PCR, and TCRdb holds only the in-frame ones, with some missing. Of tens of thousands of clones in the sample, more than 80% were seen once. The sequencing sample was made of peripheral blood. The origin of the receptors is a woman over 75 with acute or convalescent COVID-19.

The genes are TRBV7-2 and TRBJ2-1; tentatively, D is TRBD1 (5 bases). CDR3 length: 14 residues. Germline-derived CDR1 and CDR2 are SGHTA and FQGNSA. The ends were cut back, 3 bases at V and 7 bases at J, with 13 bases in the middle. CDR3 loop: CASSFWGLVNEQFF. CDR3 bases: TGTGCCAGCAGCTTTTGGGGCCTGGTTAATGAGCAGTTCTTC.

The V gene is TRBV7-2, the J gene TRBJ2-7; 7 bases are shared with TRBD1. Germline lookup yields CDR1 SGHTA and CDR2 FQGNSA. Losses at the gene ends were 6 bases for V and 1 base for J; bases not matched to a gene: 6. This CDR3 has 14 residues. The CDR3 protein is CASSPGTVSYEQYF. The CDR3, as DNA: TGTGCCAGCAGTCCCGGGACAGTATCCTACGAGCAGTACTTC.

CDR3 DNA: TGTGCCAGCAGTTTGGACATACCGTCTGGAAACACCATATATTTT. Amino acid sequence: CASSLDIPSGNTIYF. The chain combines TRBV28 with TRBJ1-3; TRBD1 might be the D (5 bases). CDR1 MDHEN and CDR2 SYDVKM come from the germline V gene. V was cut by 3 bases and J by 1 base, with 10 bases left in between. The CDR3 is 15 residues long.

This chain links TRBV19 with TRBJ2-1, with 8 bases fitting TRBD2. V was pared by 3 bases and J by 1 base, with 5 bases of the junction left unmatched. The CDR3 has 16 amino acids. Germline CDR1 LNHDA, CDR2 SQIVND (reference sequence). The DNA for the CDR3 is TGTGCCAGTAGTATCCGCGGGGGGAATTCCTACAATGAGCAGTTCTTC. This encodes CASSIRGGNSYNEQFF.

The rearrangement joins TRBV5-1 to TRBJ1-2; 7 bases agree with TRBD1. The germline gives CDR1 SGHRS, CDR2 YFSETQ. The CDR3 totals 15 residues. With V trimmed by 4 bases and J by 3 bases, 9 bases remained unmatched. The CDR3 reads CASSRDPGQYYGYTF. In DNA form, the CDR3 reads TGCGCCAGCAGCCGCGACCCGGGACAGTACTATGGCTACACCTTC. The full variable domain, in which reference TRBV5-1 and TRBJ1-2 provide the parts outside the CDR3, is KAGVTQTPRYLIKTRGQQVTLSCSPISGHRSVSWYQQTPGQGLQFLFEYFSETQRNKGNFPGRFSGRQFSNSRSEMNVSTLELGDSALYLCASSRDPGQYYGYTFGSGTRLTVV.

The chain employs TRBV5-4 and TRBJ2-7; the D gene is possibly TRBD1 (5 bases). The germline CDR1 and CDR2 sequences are SGHNT and YYREEE (reference sequence). Trimming pared 1 base from V and 5 bases from J, leaving 13 bases between. This CDR3 has 14 amino acids. In nucleotides, the CDR3 is TGTGCCAGCAGCTTGAAGGGGAATAGTGACGAGCAGTACTTC. This codes for CASSLKGNSDEQYF.

The chain uses TRBV5-1 and TRBJ2-3; the match to TRBD1 covers 9 bases. Losses at the gene ends were 0 bases for V and 3 bases for J; bases not matched to a gene: 8. The germline CDR1 and CDR2 sequences are SGHRS and YFSETQ. This CDR3 is built from 17 residues. In nucleotides, the CDR3 is TGCGCCAGCAGCTTGGTGGGACAGGGAGCGGGGACAGATACGCAGTATTTT. It specifies CASSLVGQGAGTDTQYF.

The V call is TRBV12-3 or TRBV12-4, the J call TRBJ2-1; 7 nucleotides agree with TRBD2. This CDR3 has 12 amino acids. Trimming took 10 bases from V and 3 from J; bases not matched to a gene: 3. CDR3 coding DNA: TGTGCCACCCAGCGGGACTACAATGAGCAGTTCTTC. This codes for CATQRDYNEQFF.

The CDR3: CASGRGWDSVPYEQYF. The CDR3 bases are TGTGCTAGTGGTCGGGGCTGGGACAGTGTTCCCTACGAGCAGTACTTC. The chain couples TRBV12-5 to TRBJ2-7, with 7 positions matching TRBD1. The germline V gene encodes CDR1 LGHNT and CDR2 FRNRAP. CDR3 length: 16 residues. V was clipped by 5 bases and J by 2 bases; unmatched bases: 12. The whole variable domain, filled in from reference TRBV12-5 and TRBJ2-7, reads DARVTQTPRHKVTEMGQEVTMRCQPILGHNTVFWYRQTMMQGLELLAYFRNRAPLDDSGMPKDRFSAEMPDATLATLKIQPSEPRDSAVYFCASGRGWDSVPYEQYFGPGTRLTVT.

The gene calls are TRBV7-9 and TRBJ2-1, with TRBD2 identical over 8 bases. Unmatched junction bases numbered 2, after V lost 4 bases and J lost 9 bases. The germline V gene has CDR1 SEHNR and CDR2 FQNEAQ (reference sequence). This CDR3 has 12 residues. CDR3 in amino acids: CASSSGGSEQFF. As DNA, the CDR3 is TGTGCCAGCAGCTCGGGGGGGTCTGAGCAGTTCTTC.

This sequence joins TRBV3-1 (or the pseudogene TRBV3-2) and TRBJ2-3, with D tentatively TRBD1 (6 bases). The CDR3 spans 14 residues. Germline V gene data show CDR1 as LGHDT and CDR2 as YNNKEL (reference sequence). The V end was cut by 3 bases, the J end by 0 bases, with 7 bases between. The CDR3 DNA reads as TGTGCCAGCAGCCAGGGGGCTAGCACAGATACGCAGTATTTT. Translation: CASSQGASTDTQYF.

The rearrangement links TRBV11-2 to TRBJ2-2; 9 bases fit TRBD1. Per the germline V gene, CDR1 is SGHAT and CDR2 is FQNNGV. With 5 bases clipped from V and 3 bases from J, the junction kept 4 bases outside the gene matches. The CDR3 sequence is 15 residues long. CDR3 residues: CASSPQGADTGELFF. In nucleotides, the CDR3 is TGTGCCAGCAGCCCACAGGGGGCCGACACCGGGGAGCTGTTTTTT.

The chain carries TRBV11-2 and TRBJ2-7, with 12 positions matching TRBD2. The CDR3 loop spans 14 amino acids. Germline CDR1 SGHAT, CDR2 FQNNGV. J lost 6 bases, V lost 5 bases, and 5 bases had no gene match. The CDR3 region has the DNA TGTGCCAGCAGCCCGACTAGCGGGAGTACCGAGCAGTACTTC. Translated: CASSPTSGSTEQYF. The entire variable domain, with the rest obtained from reference TRBV11-2 and TRBJ2-7, is as follows: EAGVAQSPRYKIIEKRQSVAFWCNPISGHATLYWYQQILGQGPKLLIQFQNNGVVDDSQLPKDRFSAERLKGVDSTLKIQPAKLEDSAVYLCASSPTSGSTEQYFGPGTRLTVT.

The chain couples TRBV2 to TRBJ1-5; tentatively, D is TRBD1 (5 bases). The V gene lost 5 bases and the J gene lost 2 bases, with 10 bases spanning the gap. Germline CDR1 reads SNHLY; CDR2 reads FYNNEI. The CDR3 has 14 amino acids. CDR3 residues: CASSQQAGNQPQHF. CDR3 nucleotide sequence: TGTGCCAGCAGTCAACAGGCCGGCAATCAGCCCCAGCATTTT.

The chain couples TRBV30 to TRBJ1-1; 9 nucleotides line up with TRBD1. The length of the CDR3 is 15 residues. Per the germline V gene, CDR1 is GTSNPN and CDR2 is SVGIG (reference sequence). After removal of 3 bases from V and 1 base from J, the junction contained 6 bases not matched to a gene. The CDR3 sequence is CAWRHRGRGNTEAFF. For the CDR3, the DNA is TGTGCCTGGAGACACAGGGGGCGGGGGAACACTGAAGCTTTCTTT. Supplemented by reference TRBV30 and TRBJ1-1, the full variable domain reads SQTIHQWPATLVQPVGSPLSLECTVEGTSNPNLYWYRQAAGRGLQLLFYSVGIGQISSEVPQNLSASRPQDRQFILSSKKLLLSDSGFYLCAWRHRGRGNTEAFFGQGTRLTVV.

The sample holds a few counts of this clone. V is TRBV19 and J is TRBJ1-6, with TRBD1 as a possible D gene (5 bases). The CDR3 runs 14 residues. The germline gives CDR1 LNHDA, CDR2 SQIVND (reference sequence). Trimming removed 5 bases at V and 7 bases at J, with 12 bases between. This chain's CDR3 is CASSSRQQNSPLHF. The CDR3 DNA sequence: TGTGCCAGTAGTTCCCGACAGCAAAATTCACCCCTCCACTTT.

This chain uses TRBV2 with TRBJ1-1; D is perhaps TRBD1 (6 bases). Deletions cut 6 bases from V and 0 bases from J, with 20 bases between. CDR1 and CDR2 from the germline V gene are SNHLY and FYNNEI. This CDR3 region has 17 residues. The CDR3 nucleotides read TGTGCCAGCAGCCCCTCTACTGGACAGCGCATGAACACTGAAGCTTTCTTT. It encodes CASSPSTGQRMNTEAFF.

The chain combines TRBV7-8 with TRBJ1-5; 7 nucleotides line up with TRBD1. The length of the CDR3 is 14 residues. Germline lookup yields CDR1 SGHVS and CDR2 FQNEAQ. V trimming: 1 base; J trimming: 7 bases; junction bases outside the gene matches: 4. In DNA form, the CDR3 reads TGTGCCAGCAGCTTAGTAGAGGGGGCCCAGCCCCAGCATTTT. As protein: CASSLVEGAQPQHF.

V gene TRBV18 combines with J gene TRBJ2-7; the match to TRBD2 covers 12 bases. The CDR3 consists of 16 residues. Germline CDR1 KGHSH, CDR2 LQKENI. After removal of 6 bases from V and 2 bases from J, the junction contained 8 bases not matched to a gene. The CDR3 bases are TGTGCCAGCTCTCGTAGAAGGACTAGCGGGGCCTACGAGCAGTACTTC. It is translated as CASSRRRTSGAYEQYF.

The J gene is TRBJ2-2, the V gene TRBV19; the D gene is possibly TRBD2 (6 bases). The CDR3 is made up of 14 amino acids. Per germline, CDR1 LNHDA and CDR2 SQIVND (reference sequence). Deletions cut 4 bases from V and 6 bases from J, with 12 bases between. This CDR3 is CASSSGIYPGELFF. The CDR3 nucleotides are TGTGCCAGTAGTAGCGGGATTTATCCCGGGGAGCTGTTTTTT.

The CDR3, as DNA: TGCAGCGGCTGGACTGGCTCTGGTACGCAGTATTTT. Amino acid sequence: CSGWTGSGTQYF. The chain has TRBV29-1 and TRBJ2-3; the D gene is possibly TRBD2 (5 bases). CDR1 and CDR2 from the germline V gene are SQVTM and ANQGSEA. This CDR3 contains 12 residues. V was shortened by 7 bases and J by 8 bases, with 16 bases between the two germline ends.

This chain uses TRBV5-1 with TRBJ2-1; 9 positions agree with TRBD1. Germline CDR1 is SGHRS and CDR2 is YFSETQ. V dropped 0 bases and J dropped 2; count of bases not matched to a gene: 3. The CDR3 runs to 16 residues. The DNA of the CDR3 is TGCGCCAGCAGCTTGGTTGGGGACAGGGCCTACAATGAGCAGTTCTTC. Protein: CASSLVGDRAYNEQFF.

This clone was recorded only once. This sequence joins TRBV5-5 and TRBJ2-7; 9 nucleotides match TRBD1. The CDR3 has 15 residues. Germline trimming cut 0 bases from V and 4 bases from J; bases unmatched to any gene: 5. Germline values: CDR1 SGHKS, CDR2 YYEKEE (reference sequence). DNA for the CDR3: TGTGCCAGCAGCTTGGATGGGACAGGGCTTTACGAGCAGTACTTC. Encoded protein: CASSLDGTGLYEQYF.

The gene calls are TRBV2 and TRBJ2-1, with TRBD2 identical over 7 bases. J gave up 2 bases and V 2 bases, and 9 bases lay outside the gene matches. The CDR3 is 17 residues long. Germline CDR1 reads SNHLY; CDR2 reads FYNNEI. CDR3 DNA: TGTGCCAGCAGTGAACATATGCTAGCGGACGCCTACAATGAGCAGTTCTTC. It encodes CASSEHMLADAYNEQFF. Looking up the rest from reference TRBV2 and TRBJ2-1 gives the full variable domain: EPEVTQTPSHQVTQMGQEVILRCVPISNHLYFYWYRQILGQKVEFLVSFYNNEISEKSEIFDDQFSVERPDGSNFTLKIRSTKLEDSAMYFCASSEHMLADAYNEQFFGPGTRLTVL.

The chain links TRBV12-5 to TRBJ1-2; the match to TRBD1 covers 9 bases. With V trimmed by 5 bases and J by 4 bases, 5 bases remained unmatched. Germline V lookup: CDR1 LGHNT, CDR2 FRNRAP. The CDR3 is made up of 14 amino acids. The CDR3 loop reads CASGGRDRVYGYTF. The CDR3 DNA is TGTGCTAGTGGTGGCCGGGACAGGGTCTATGGCTACACCTTC.

The chain carries TRBV5-1 and TRBJ2-7, with D possibly TRBD2 on 5 matching bases. Germline V gene data show CDR1 as SGHRS and CDR2 as YFSETQ. This CDR3 comprises 14 residues. Trimming shortened V by 5 bases and J by 3 bases, and 15 bases separated the two germline ends. CDR3 in amino acids: CASRGDTNFYEQYF. CDR3 DNA sequence: TGCGCCAGCAGGGGAGATACTAATTTCTACGAGCAGTACTTC.

This clone was found once. The chain carries TRBV9 and TRBJ2-5, with D perhaps matching TRBD2 (5 bases). V shed 5 bases and J shed 5 bases, with 13 bases lying between them. From germline, CDR1 is SGDLS and CDR2 YYNGEE. This CDR3 has 13 residues. Here the CDR3 reads CASSSRARETQYF. The CDR3 nucleotides read TGTGCCAGCAGTTCGAGGGCACGGGAGACCCAGTACTTC.

The V call is TRBV5-4, the J call TRBJ2-1; 10 bases match TRBD2. V gave up 1 base and J gave up 8 bases; unmatched junction bases: 9. Germline V gives CDR1 SGHNT, CDR2 YYREEE (reference sequence). The CDR3 is 16 residues long. The CDR3 DNA reads TGTGCCAGCAGCTTGTTAGTAGCGGGAGGATCCGATGAGCAGTTCTTC. Its translation is CASSLLVAGGSDEQFF.

CDR3 region: CASSFGWRRGYTF. CDR3 coding DNA: TGTGCCAGCAGCTTCGGGTGGCGCCGGGGCTACACCTTC. The chain combines TRBV7-2 with TRBJ1-2; D unresolved. V shed 3 bases and J shed 8 bases, with 13 bases lying between them. This CDR3 contains 13 residues. Looked up from germline, CDR1 is SGHTA and CDR2 is FQGNSA.

The chain carries TRBV29-1 and TRBJ2-5; a weak D match, TRBD1 (7 bases). Germline lookup yields CDR1 SQVTM and CDR2 ANQGSEA. The CDR3 sequence is 14 residues long. V lost 7 bases, J lost 5 bases, and 20 bases lay in between. The CDR3 bases are TGCAGCGCCCAGACAGGGAGGACCGTCGAGACCCAGTACTTC. Translation: CSAQTGRTVETQYF.